The 9 T cell receptor beta chains below come from one sample, sequenced in a study of OX40 agonist ivuxolimab in advanced cancers. Only in-frame clones appear in the TCRdb table, and some are missing; sequencing was by immunoSEQ multiplex PCR. The repertoire holds about 34,000 clones, roughly 80% seen once, with around 2.5% in the top ten. Sample: CD4+ or CD8+ T cells sorted from blood, taken in a trial of the OX40 agonist ivuxolimab. The receptor set was obtained from an adult with an advanced solid tumor such as melanoma, head and neck, liver or kidney cancer.

This clone was detected once. The chain employs TRBV19 and TRBJ2-1, with D unclear. The length of the CDR3 is 12 residues. CDR1 is LNHDA and CDR2 is SQIVND in the germline V gene (reference sequence). Trimming removed 1 base from V and 7 bases from J, with 5 bases in between. The CDR3 DNA follows: TGTGCCAGTAGTATAGGGTGGAATGAGCAGTTCTTC. Its protein is CASSIGWNEQFF. Based on the CDR3 plus reference TRBV19 and TRBJ2-1, the full variable domain is DGGITQSPKYLFRKEGQNVTLSCEQNLNHDAMYWYRQDPGQGLRLIYYSQIVNDFQKGDIAEGYSVSREKKESFPLTVTSAQKNPTAFYLCASSIGWNEQFFGPGTRLTVL.

The V call is TRBV29-1, the J call TRBJ2-2, with a possible D match to TRBD1 (6 bases). Between the trimmed V and J ends, which lost 6 bases and 6 bases, there was a span of 17 bases. CDR1 is SQVTM and CDR2 is ANQGSEA in the germline V gene. CDR3 length: 14 residues. This chain's CDR3 is CSVTPRDKPGELFF. The CDR3 DNA follows: TGCAGCGTCACCCCCCGGGACAAGCCCGGGGAGCTGTTTTTT.

V is TRBV9 and J is TRBJ1-2; a weak D match, TRBD1 (6 bases). The CDR3 is 14 residues long. Per germline, CDR1 SGDLS and CDR2 YYNGEE. V was clipped by 4 bases and J by 3 bases, with 13 bases between them. CDR3 protein: CASSLRTDHYGYTF. CDR3 in DNA: TGTGCCAGCAGCCTACGGACAGATCACTATGGCTACACCTTC.

V and J are TRBV18 and TRBJ2-6; D is unresolved. The CDR3 covers 16 residues. V lost 3 bases and J lost 0, with 9 bases in between. Germline loops: CDR1 KGHSH, CDR2 LQKENI. CDR3 in amino acids: CASSPRPASGANVLTF. CDR3 nucleotides: TGTGCCAGCTCACCTCGGCCAGCCTCTGGGGCCAACGTCCTGACTTTC.

The rearrangement links TRBV7-9 to TRBJ2-5; 8 bases align to TRBD2. V lost 6 bases, J lost 4 bases, and 4 bases stayed unmatched. The V gene's germline CDR1 is SEHNR and CDR2 FQNEAQ (reference sequence). The CDR3 runs 13 residues. In DNA form, the CDR3 reads TGTGCCAGCAGTAAAGCGGGGGTAGAGACCCAGTACTTC. Translation gives CASSKAGVETQYF. Complete variable domain (other parts from reference TRBV7-9 and TRBJ2-5): DTGVSQNPRHKITKRGQNVTFRCDPISEHNRLYWYRQTLGQGPEFLTYFQNEAQLEKSRLLSDRFSAERPKGSFSTLEIQRTEQGDSAMYLCASSKAGVETQYFGPGTRLLVL.

This chain joins TRBV9 and TRBJ2-3; possibly TRBD2 for D (6 bases). Germline assignment: CDR1 SGDLS and CDR2 YYNGEE. Trimming removed 0 bases at V and 2 bases at J, with 10 bases between. The CDR3 extends over 15 amino acids. This chain's CDR3 is CASSVVGGNTDTQYF. CDR3 DNA sequence: TGTGCCAGCAGCGTAGTGGGCGGGAACACAGATACGCAGTATTTT.

The chain couples TRBV30 to TRBJ2-2, with no clear D. This CDR3 contains 12 residues. V lost 0 bases and J lost 6, with 5 bases in between. Germline CDR1 and CDR2: GTSNPN and SVGIG (reference sequence). The DNA for the CDR3 is TGTGCCTGGAGTGTACCAGCCGGGGAGCTGTTTTTT. Translating it yields CAWSVPAGELFF.

This clone has just one count. The chain joins TRBV7-6 to TRBJ2-1, with D unresolved. The CDR3 is made up of 14 amino acids. Germline V gene lookup returns CDR1 SGHVS and CDR2 FNYEAQ. The germline V and J ends were trimmed by 0 bases and 7 bases, with 10 bases remaining between them. The CDR3 DNA reads TGTGCCAGCAGCTTAGCTGTGGCACTAAATGAGCAGTTCTTC. Its translation is CASSLAVALNEQFF. The complete variable domain, with remaining parts taken from reference TRBV7-6 and TRBJ2-1, reads GAGVSQSPRYKVTKRGQDVALRCDPISGHVSLYWYRQALGQGPEFLTYFNYEAQQDKSGLPNDRFSAERPEGSISTLTIQRTEQRDSAMYRCASSLAVALNEQFFGPGTRLTVL.

The chain is built from TRBV7-2 and TRBJ1-2; D not certain. The CDR3 is made up of 14 amino acids. Per germline, CDR1 SGHTA and CDR2 FQGNSA. The V and J ends lost 1 base and 7 bases respectively, with 13 bases between them. CDR3 bases: TGTGCCAGCAGCTTAGACGGCAGAAGACGTGGCTACACCTTC. This encodes CASSLDGRRRGYTF.